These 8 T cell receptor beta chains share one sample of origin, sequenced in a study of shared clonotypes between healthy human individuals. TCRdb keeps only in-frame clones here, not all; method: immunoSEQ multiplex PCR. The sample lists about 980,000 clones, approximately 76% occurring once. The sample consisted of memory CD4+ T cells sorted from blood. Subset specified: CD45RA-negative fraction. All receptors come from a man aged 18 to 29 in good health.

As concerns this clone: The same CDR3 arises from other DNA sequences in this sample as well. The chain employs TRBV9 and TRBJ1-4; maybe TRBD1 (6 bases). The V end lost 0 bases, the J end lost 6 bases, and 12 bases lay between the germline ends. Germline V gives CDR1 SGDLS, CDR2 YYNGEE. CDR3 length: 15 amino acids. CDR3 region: CASSVVGGADEKLFF. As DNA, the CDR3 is TGTGCCAGCAGCGTAGTCGGGGGGGCGGATGAAAAACTGTTTTTT.

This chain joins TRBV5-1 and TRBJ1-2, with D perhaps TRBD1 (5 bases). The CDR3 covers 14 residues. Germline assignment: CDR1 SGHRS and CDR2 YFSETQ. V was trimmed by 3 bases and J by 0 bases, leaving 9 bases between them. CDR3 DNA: TGCGCCAGCAGCTCCTCAGGGACTAACTATGGCTACACCTTC. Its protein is CASSSSGTNYGYTF.

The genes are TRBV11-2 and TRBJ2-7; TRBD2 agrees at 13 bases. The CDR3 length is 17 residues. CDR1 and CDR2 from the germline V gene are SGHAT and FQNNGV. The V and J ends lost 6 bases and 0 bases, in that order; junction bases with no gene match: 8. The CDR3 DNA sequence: TGTGCCAGCAGTCAAAGACTAGCGGGGGGCGACTCCTACGAGCAGTACTTC. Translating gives CASSQRLAGGDSYEQYF.

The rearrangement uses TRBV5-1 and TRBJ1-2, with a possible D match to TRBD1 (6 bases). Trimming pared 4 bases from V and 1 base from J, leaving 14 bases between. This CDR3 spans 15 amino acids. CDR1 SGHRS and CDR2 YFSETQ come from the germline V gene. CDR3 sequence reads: CASSEAGQVNYGYTF. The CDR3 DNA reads TGCGCCAGCAGCGAGGCGGGACAAGTTAACTATGGCTACACCTTC.

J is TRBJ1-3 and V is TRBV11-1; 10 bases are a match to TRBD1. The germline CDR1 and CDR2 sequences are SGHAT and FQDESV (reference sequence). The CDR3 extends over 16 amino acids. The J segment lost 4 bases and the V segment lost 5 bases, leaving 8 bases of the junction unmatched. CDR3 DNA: TGTGCCAGCAGCCCAAGACAGGGGGCGTACGGAAACACCATATATTTT. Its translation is CASSPRQGAYGNTIYF.

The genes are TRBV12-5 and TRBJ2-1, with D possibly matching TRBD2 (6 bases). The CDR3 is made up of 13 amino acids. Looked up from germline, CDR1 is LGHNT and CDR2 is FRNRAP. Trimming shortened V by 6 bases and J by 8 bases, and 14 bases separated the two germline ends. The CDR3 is CASGPQAGYEQFF. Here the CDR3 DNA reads TGTGCTAGTGGCCCGCAGGCGGGATATGAGCAGTTCTTC.

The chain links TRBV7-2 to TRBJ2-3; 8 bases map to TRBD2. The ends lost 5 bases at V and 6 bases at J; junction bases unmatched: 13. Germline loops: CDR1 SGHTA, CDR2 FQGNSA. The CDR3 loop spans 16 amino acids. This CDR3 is CASSLSTGLGGDTQYF. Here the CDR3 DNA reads TGTGCCAGCAGCCTTTCGACGGGACTAGGAGGGGATACGCAGTATTTT.

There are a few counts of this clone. The CDR3, as DNA: TGTGCCAGCAGCTTTAACAGAGACCTCTCTGGAAACACCATATATTTT. Its translation: CASSFNRDLSGNTIYF. The chain combines TRBV5-6 with TRBJ1-3; no firm D call. Trimming removed 2 bases at V and 0 bases at J, with 12 bases between. The germline V gene has CDR1 SGHDT and CDR2 YYEEEE. CDR3 size: 16 residues.